Listed below are T cell receptor beta chains from one sample, sequenced in a study of T cell changes during pregnancy in multiple sclerosis. Assay used: immunoSEQ multiplex PCR; TCRdb lists only in-frame clones, some missing. The table lists some 67,000 clones, around 90% of them singletons. The specimen comprised peripheral blood, sampled after pregnancy. These receptor sequences come from a female donor with multiple sclerosis, enrolled in a pregnancy study. CDR3s include the opening cysteine and the closing phenylalanine or tryptophan. A D gene is named only where the DNA matches it firmly. Clone sizes are given selectively: once, few, many, or a class where the clone is expanded.

v_call: TRBV10-1
j_call: TRBJ2-7
d_call: TRBD2
clone_size: once
cdr3_aa: CASIHLAGGSYEQYF
cdr3_nt: TGCGCCAGCATTCATCTAGCGGGGGGCTCCTACGAGCAGTACTTC

v_call: TRBV4-3
j_call: TRBJ1-2
d_call: NA
clone_size: NA
cdr3_aa: CASSQETANYGYTF
cdr3_nt: TGCGCCAGCAGCCAAGAGACAGCAAACTATGGCTACACCTTC

v_call: TRBV7-9
j_call: TRBJ2-1
d_call: TRBD2
clone_size: NA
cdr3_aa: CASSLVSGRVGEQFF
cdr3_nt: TGTGCCAGCAGCTTAGTAAGCGGGAGAGTTGGGGAGCAGTTCTTC

v_call: TRBV4-1
j_call: TRBJ2-2
d_call: TRBD2
clone_size: NA
cdr3_aa: CASSQKVKPGLAVNTGELFF
cdr3_nt: TGCGCCAGCAGCCAAAAGGTCAAACCGGGACTAGCGGTAAACACCGGGGAGCTGTTTTTT

v_call: TRBV27
j_call: TRBJ2-3
d_call: TRBD2
clone_size: NA
cdr3_aa: CASSSAGLTSGVSTDTQYF
cdr3_nt: TGTGCCAGCAGTTCTGCCGGCCTTACTAGCGGCGTTAGCACAGATACGCAGTATTTT

v_call: TRBV19
j_call: TRBJ2-4
d_call: NA
clone_size: NA
cdr3_aa: CASSLAAKNIQYF
cdr3_nt: TGTGCCAGTAGTTTAGCGGCCAAAAACATTCAGTACTTC

v_call: TRBV4-1
j_call: TRBJ2-4
d_call: NA
clone_size: NA
cdr3_aa: CASSQDRGLLAKNIQYF
cdr3_nt: TGCGCCAGCAGCCAAGATCGGGGATTACTAGCCAAAAACATTCAGTACTTC

v_call: TRBV2
j_call: TRBJ2-3
d_call: TRBD2
clone_size: once
cdr3_aa: CASKSGISTDTQYF
cdr3_nt: TGTGCCAGCAAGAGCGGGATTAGCACAGATACGCAGTATTTT

v_call: TRBV27
j_call: TRBJ2-7
d_call: NA
clone_size: NA
cdr3_aa: CASSPTGNPYEQYF
cdr3_nt: TGTGCCAGCAGTCCGACAGGAAACCCCTACGAGCAGTACTTC

v_call: TRBV6-5
j_call: TRBJ1-1
d_call: NA
clone_size: NA
cdr3_aa: CASSYSAGADTEAFF
cdr3_nt: TGTGCCAGCAGTTACTCGGCGGGGGCGGACACTGAAGCTTTCTTT

v_call: TRBV6-5
j_call: TRBJ1-3
d_call: NA
clone_size: NA
cdr3_aa: CASSSDSLSSGNTIYF
cdr3_nt: TGTGCCAGCAGTTCGGACAGCCTAAGCTCTGGAAACACCATATATTTT

v_call: TRBV2
j_call: TRBJ1-5
d_call: TRBD1
clone_size: NA
cdr3_aa: CASSGQGPQPQHF
cdr3_nt: TGTGCCAGCAGTGGACAGGGCCCCCAGCCCCAGCATTTT

v_call: TRBV19
j_call: TRBJ2-7
d_call: NA
clone_size: NA
cdr3_aa: CASSISERSTYEQYF
cdr3_nt: TGTGCCAGTAGTATATCTGAGCGGAGCACCTACGAGCAGTACTTC

v_call: TRBV6-1
j_call: TRBJ1-5
d_call: NA
clone_size: NA
cdr3_aa: CASSEQGLFSNQPQHF
cdr3_nt: TGTGCCAGCAGTGAACAGGGCCTCTTTAGCAATCAGCCCCAGCATTTT

v_call: TRBV6-5
j_call: TRBJ2-7
d_call: TRBD1
clone_size: NA
cdr3_aa: CASSRGQGQYEQYF
cdr3_nt: TGTGCCAGCAGTAGGGGACAGGGCCAGTACGAGCAGTACTTC

v_call: TRBV7-9
j_call: TRBJ1-4
d_call: NA
clone_size: NA
cdr3_aa: CASSLNDRPYNEKLFF
cdr3_nt: TGTGCCAGCAGCCTGAACGACAGGCCCTATAATGAAAAACTGTTTTTT

v_call: TRBV4-1
j_call: TRBJ1-4
d_call: TRBD1
clone_size: NA
cdr3_aa: CASSQVTRDRKKLFF
cdr3_nt: TGCGCCAGCAGCCAAGTTACCCGGGACAGGAAAAAACTGTTTTTT

v_call: TRBV28
j_call: TRBJ2-7
d_call: NA
clone_size: NA
cdr3_aa: CASSLGLGLPEQYF
cdr3_nt: TGTGCCAGCAGTTTAGGGTTGGGGCTTCCCGAGCAGTACTTC

v_call: TRBV6-5
j_call: TRBJ2-7
d_call: NA
clone_size: NA
cdr3_aa: CASRGLTYEQYF
cdr3_nt: TGTGCCAGCAGGGGACTGACCTACGAGCAGTACTTC

v_call: TRBV18
j_call: TRBJ2-7
d_call: NA
clone_size: NA
cdr3_aa: CASSPEEPSSYEQYF
cdr3_nt: TGTGCCAGCTCACCAGAAGAACCTAGCTCCTACGAGCAGTACTTC

v_call: TRBV7-2
j_call: TRBJ2-7
d_call: NA
clone_size: NA
cdr3_aa: CASSHGSYEQYF
cdr3_nt: TGTGCCAGCAGCCACGGCTCCTACGAGCAGTACTTC

v_call: TRBV6-5
j_call: TRBJ1-3
d_call: TRBD1
clone_size: NA
cdr3_aa: CASSYDGTGPGNTIYF
cdr3_nt: TGTGCCAGCAGTTACGATGGGACAGGGCCCGGAAACACCATATATTTT

v_call: TRBV5-1
j_call: TRBJ2-5
d_call: TRBD2
clone_size: NA
cdr3_aa: CASSRTASGQETQYF
cdr3_nt: TGCGCCAGCAGCCGGACGGCTAGCGGCCAAGAGACCCAGTACTTC

v_call: TRBV5-1
j_call: TRBJ2-7
d_call: NA
clone_size: NA
cdr3_aa: CASSLRTTYEQYF
cdr3_nt: TGCGCCAGCAGCTTGAGGACTACCTACGAGCAGTACTTC

v_call: TRBV16
j_call: TRBJ2-3
d_call: NA
clone_size: NA
cdr3_aa: CASSLYTDTQYF
cdr3_nt: TGTGCCAGCAGCCTCTACACAGATACGCAGTATTTT

v_call: TRBV19
j_call: TRBJ2-1
d_call: NA
clone_size: NA
cdr3_aa: CACGGQAHNEQFF
cdr3_nt: TGTGCCTGCGGGGGACAGGCTCACAATGAGCAGTTCTTC

v_call: TRBV19
j_call: TRBJ2-3
d_call: NA
clone_size: NA
cdr3_aa: CASSIRTANLDTQYF
cdr3_nt: TGTGCCAGTAGTATTAGGACAGCAAATCTAGATACGCAGTATTTT

v_call: TRBV4-1
j_call: TRBJ2-7
d_call: TRBD2
clone_size: NA
cdr3_aa: CASSQGSRGLADLYEQYF
cdr3_nt: TGCGCCAGCAGCCAAGGGTCAAGAGGGCTAGCGGACCTCTACGAGCAGTACTTC

v_call: TRBV18
j_call: TRBJ1-2
d_call: NA
clone_size: NA
cdr3_aa: CASSPFKTGADYGYTF
cdr3_nt: TGTGCCAGCTCACCTTTTAAGACAGGAGCCGACTATGGCTACACCTTC

v_call: TRBV6-5
j_call: TRBJ1-5
d_call: TRBD1
clone_size: NA
cdr3_aa: CASSYPDRDHQPQHF
cdr3_nt: TGTGCCAGCAGTTACCCGGACAGGGATCATCAGCCCCAGCATTTT

v_call: TRBV10-3
j_call: TRBJ1-1
d_call: NA
clone_size: NA
cdr3_aa: CAISEVGPNTEAFF
cdr3_nt: TGTGCCATCAGTGAGGTGGGGCCAAACACTGAAGCTTTCTTT

v_call: TRBV4-3
j_call: TRBJ1-3
d_call: NA
clone_size: NA
cdr3_aa: CASSQERGNTIYF
cdr3_nt: TGCGCCAGCAGCCAAGAACGGGGAAACACCATATATTTT

v_call: TRBV10-1
j_call: TRBJ2-7
d_call: NA
clone_size: NA
cdr3_aa: CASNGYEQYF
cdr3_nt: TGCGCCAGCAACGGGTACGAGCAGTACTTC

v_call: TRBV5-4
j_call: TRBJ2-5
d_call: TRBD1
clone_size: NA
cdr3_aa: CASRPGTVETQYF
cdr3_nt: TGTGCCAGCAGGCCCGGGACAGTGGAGACCCAGTACTTC

v_call: TRBV18
j_call: TRBJ2-7
d_call: TRBD2
clone_size: once
cdr3_aa: CASSQGTSDEQYF
cdr3_nt: TGTGCCAGCTCACAAGGGACTAGCGATGAGCAGTACTTC

v_call: TRBV5-4
j_call: TRBJ1-2
d_call: NA
clone_size: NA
cdr3_aa: CASSLVGGTYGYTF
cdr3_nt: TGTGCCAGCAGCTTGGTTGGAGGAACCTATGGCTACACCTTC

v_call: TRBV18
j_call: TRBJ1-2
d_call: NA
clone_size: NA
cdr3_aa: CASSPSDRVYGYTF
cdr3_nt: TGTGCCAGCTCACCATCGGACAGAGTCTATGGCTACACCTTC

v_call: TRBV25-1
j_call: TRBJ2-7
d_call: NA
clone_size: NA
cdr3_aa: CASSNTLPYSYEQYF
cdr3_nt: TGTGCCAGCAGTAACACACTACCCTACTCCTACGAGCAGTACTTC

v_call: TRBV29-1
j_call: TRBJ1-1
d_call: NA
clone_size: once
cdr3_aa: CSAVRASTEAFF
cdr3_nt: TGCAGCGCCGTGAGGGCTTCTACTGAAGCTTTCTTT

v_call: TRBV5-1
j_call: TRBJ1-1
d_call: NA
clone_size: NA
cdr3_aa: CASSLALQSNTEAFF
cdr3_nt: TGCGCCAGCAGCTTGGCCCTTCAGTCGAACACTGAAGCTTTCTTT

v_call: TRBV6-5
j_call: TRBJ2-7
d_call: NA
clone_size: NA
cdr3_aa: CASSLEGVYEQYF
cdr3_nt: TGTGCCAGCAGTTTAGAGGGGGTCTACGAGCAGTACTTC

v_call: TRBV5-1
j_call: TRBJ2-7
d_call: TRBD2
clone_size: NA
cdr3_aa: CASSEGVKGLASNF
cdr3_nt: TGCGCCAGCAGCGAGGGGGTAAAGGGACTAGCGTCGAACTTC